The sequence of this T cell receptor beta chain was determined in a study of CD8 T cells in ankylosing spondylitis (dated by TCRdb to the late 2010s). Regarding the research as a whole: The study profiled T cell receptor beta repertoires in healthy donors and ankylosing spondylitis patients to find disease-linked TCR variants. The whole study cohort included 85 to 120 healthy donors and 25 ankylosing spondylitis patients. Peripheral blood was sampled, and synovial fluid was also collected from ankylosing spondylitis patients.

The sequencing machine was an Illumina HiSeq 2500. Quantitative 5'-RACE with molecular barcodes was used to prepare TCR beta libraries. From the authors' description of their analysis: A new computational method based on a probabilistic model of VDJ rearrangement was used to identify disease-linked TCR variants. TCRdb reprocessed the public reads (quality trimming at Q25 with fastp, clone calling with MiXCR) and kept in-frame beta chains. Rows matching on CDR3 protein sequence are summarized as one entry with the most common DNA and genes. The V and J calls were determined by TCRdb, not by the authors. The sample table lists 200,000 to 300,000 distinct CDR3 sequences, 20% to 30% of them with a count of one. Together, the top ten hold around 0.58% of the sample. General conclusions and limits of the study: A TCR beta motif of several highly homologous amino acid variants appeared characteristic of blood from ankylosing spondylitis patients. The disease-linked clones were reported as significantly enriched in matched synovial fluid samples from ankylosing spondylitis patients. Some TCR beta motif variants had previously been reported in synovial fluid and blood of reactive arthritis patients, which suggested common disease-initiation mechanisms. In peripheral blood, the disease-linked clones were found at relatively low frequencies and had a CD8+ phenotype.

Including the terminal cysteine and phenylalanine, the CDR3 comprises 17 residues. The sequence is cut down to CDR3 DNA, 51 bases in frame from base 1. The germline V gene (reference sequence) provides CDR1 SEHNR and CDR2 FQNEAQ. For this chain, trimming is 1 base at the V end and 6 bases at the J end, and the number of junction bases without a gene match is 13. This clonotype has at least ten counts. Its antigen remains unidentified. No much larger clonotype is one base removed from it; base qualities were not supplied. The TCR was taken from a male donor with ankylosing spondylitis or in good health (not recorded which). This sequence uses TRBV7-9 and TRBJ2-5; 8 central nucleotides agree with TRBD1. Sequencing was performed on blood, either unsorted or a sorted T cell fraction (not recorded which). The base sequence is TGTGCCAGCAGCTTAGGTTACGGACAGGGTGTTGGAAAGACCCAGTACTTC. It translates to CASSLGYGQGVGKTQYF.